These T cell receptor beta chains were read from a single sample in a study of T cell responses to AZD1222 COVID-19 vaccine. Clones were read by immunoSEQ multiplex PCR, and TCRdb kept only the in-frame ones, dropping some. The data contain 90,000 or so clones, about 88% of them seen just once; the ten biggest clones take up roughly 21%. This specimen was peripheral blood, taken on day 0 of AZD1222 vaccination. All receptors come from an adult in good health. Both conserved end residues are part of each CDR3. Fields, in order: CDR3 protein, CDR3 DNA, CDR3 length, J gene, clone size, V gene, D gene. D genes are given only for firm matches. Clone size is not always given. Where it is, it says once, few, many or a class for expanded clones.

CDR3aa: CAISELTGSHEQYF
CDR3nt: TGTGCCATCAGTGAGTTGACAGGCTCCCACGAGCAGTACTTC
len: 14
j_gene: TRBJ2-7
abundance: .
v_gene: TRBV10-3
d_gene: .

CDR3aa: CASSSRPSGGARETQYF
CDR3nt: TGTGCCAGCAGCTCTAGACCTAGCGGGGGGGCTCGAGAGACCCAGTACTTC
len: 17
j_gene: TRBJ2-5
abundance: .
v_gene: TRBV7-9
d_gene: TRBD2

CDR3aa: CATSDRTGQETQYF
CDR3nt: TGTGCCACCAGTGATCGGACAGGGCAAGAGACCCAGTACTTC
len: 14
j_gene: TRBJ2-5
abundance: .
v_gene: TRBV24-1
d_gene: TRBD1

CDR3aa: CASSAGGPRYNEQFF
CDR3nt: TGTGCCAGCAGCGCGGGGGGGCCAAGATACAATGAGCAGTTCTTC
len: 15
j_gene: TRBJ2-1
abundance: .
v_gene: TRBV2
d_gene: TRBD2

CDR3aa: CASSPEGQGGTEQFF
CDR3nt: TGTGCCAGCAGCCCAGAGGGACAGGGAGGCACTGAGCAGTTCTTC
len: 15
j_gene: TRBJ2-1
abundance: .
v_gene: TRBV7-3
d_gene: TRBD1

CDR3aa: CASSPSGRTPPYGYTF
CDR3nt: TGTGCCAGCAGTCCCTCGGGCAGGACCCCACCATATGGCTACACCTTC
len: 16
j_gene: TRBJ1-2
abundance: .
v_gene: TRBV6-2/TRBV6-3
d_gene: .

CDR3aa: CASSQDTQGDEQYF
CDR3nt: TGTGCCAGCAGCCAAGATACCCAGGGCGACGAGCAGTACTTC
len: 14
j_gene: TRBJ2-7
abundance: .
v_gene: TRBV3-1/TRBV3-2
d_gene: .

CDR3aa: CASSKGRSTDTQYF
CDR3nt: TGTGCCAGCAGTAAGGGGCGTAGCACAGATACGCAGTATTTT
len: 14
j_gene: TRBJ2-3
abundance: .
v_gene: TRBV2
d_gene: .

CDR3aa: CASSWGEGSYEQYF
CDR3nt: TGTGCCAGCAGTTGGGGGGAAGGGTCCTACGAGCAGTACTTC
len: 14
j_gene: TRBJ2-7
abundance: once
v_gene: TRBV6-2/TRBV6-3
d_gene: .

CDR3aa: CASSYSGQGDYEQYF
CDR3nt: TGTGCCAGCAGTTACTCGGGGCAGGGGGACTACGAGCAGTACTTC
len: 15
j_gene: TRBJ2-7
abundance: .
v_gene: TRBV6-5
d_gene: TRBD1

CDR3aa: CASSPGQGKIYGYTF
CDR3nt: TGTGCCAGCAGTCCGGGACAGGGCAAAATCTATGGCTACACCTTC
len: 15
j_gene: TRBJ1-2
abundance: .
v_gene: TRBV6-5
d_gene: TRBD1

CDR3aa: CASSFPLGTGELFF
CDR3nt: TGTGCCAGCAGCTTCCCACTTGGCACCGGGGAGCTGTTTTTT
len: 14
j_gene: TRBJ2-2
abundance: few
v_gene: TRBV5-8
d_gene: .

CDR3aa: CASLSGDRGREQYF
CDR3nt: TGTGCCAGCCTTTCGGGGGACAGGGGGCGCGAGCAGTACTTC
len: 14
j_gene: TRBJ2-7
abundance: .
v_gene: TRBV11-2
d_gene: TRBD1

CDR3aa: CASSPRTPSNYGYTF
CDR3nt: TGTGCCAGCAGTCCTCGGACACCATCTAACTATGGCTACACCTTC
len: 15
j_gene: TRBJ1-2
abundance: once
v_gene: TRBV6-6
d_gene: .

CDR3aa: CASSTRTGPYGYTF
CDR3nt: TGTGCCAGCAGTACCAGGACAGGACCCTATGGCTACACCTTC
len: 14
j_gene: TRBJ1-2
abundance: .
v_gene: TRBV5-5
d_gene: TRBD1

CDR3aa: CASRPGLGYGYTF
CDR3nt: TGTGCCAGCCGACCGGGGCTTGGGTATGGCTACACCTTC
len: 13
j_gene: TRBJ1-2
abundance: .
v_gene: TRBV6-5
d_gene: .

CDR3aa: CASIRAAASPLHF
CDR3nt: TGTGCCAGCATCAGGGCCGCGGCTTCACCCCTCCACTTT
len: 13
j_gene: TRBJ1-6
abundance: .
v_gene: TRBV6-6
d_gene: .

CDR3aa: CASSYSQGLGNQPQHF
CDR3nt: TGTGCCAGCAGTTATTCACAGGGCCTAGGCAATCAGCCCCAGCATTTT
len: 16
j_gene: TRBJ1-5
abundance: .
v_gene: TRBV14
d_gene: .

CDR3aa: CASSHSSGGTNTGELFF
CDR3nt: TGTGCCAGCAGCCATTCTAGCGGGGGCACAAACACCGGGGAGCTGTTTTTT
len: 17
j_gene: TRBJ2-2
abundance: .
v_gene: TRBV27
d_gene: TRBD2

CDR3aa: CASSLDRRLAGLYEQYF
CDR3nt: TGTGCCAGCAGCTTAGATCGTCGGCTAGCGGGGCTCTACGAGCAGTACTTC
len: 17
j_gene: TRBJ2-7
abundance: .
v_gene: TRBV7-2
d_gene: TRBD2

CDR3aa: CASSFGTDTQYF
CDR3nt: TGTGCCAGTAGTTTTGGGACAGATACGCAGTATTTT
len: 12
j_gene: TRBJ2-3
abundance: .
v_gene: TRBV12-3/TRBV12-4
d_gene: .

CDR3aa: CASSPTRYYGYTF
CDR3nt: TGTGCCAGCAGCCCGACCCGTTACTATGGCTACACCTTC
len: 13
j_gene: TRBJ1-2
abundance: .
v_gene: TRBV27
d_gene: .

CDR3aa: CAIRPQGGYGYTF
CDR3nt: TGCGCCATACGACCCCAAGGGGGCTATGGCTACACCTTC
len: 13
j_gene: TRBJ1-2
abundance: .
v_gene: TRBV10-2
d_gene: .

CDR3aa: CASSFRDREYGYTF
CDR3nt: TGTGCCAGCAGCTTCCGGGACAGGGAGTATGGCTACACCTTC
len: 14
j_gene: TRBJ1-2
abundance: .
v_gene: TRBV5-6
d_gene: TRBD1

CDR3aa: CASSPRRDTEAFF
CDR3nt: TGTGCCAGCAGCCCGAGAAGGGACACTGAAGCTTTCTTT
len: 13
j_gene: TRBJ1-1
abundance: once
v_gene: TRBV6-2/TRBV6-3
d_gene: .

CDR3aa: CASSLMTGASSEQFF
CDR3nt: TGTGCCAGCAGCCTAATGACAGGGGCAAGCTCTGAGCAGTTCTTC
len: 15
j_gene: TRBJ2-1
abundance: .
v_gene: TRBV6-2/TRBV6-3
d_gene: TRBD1

CDR3aa: CASDKTSANYEQYF
CDR3nt: TGTGCCAGCGACAAAACTAGCGCCAACTACGAGCAGTACTTC
len: 14
j_gene: TRBJ2-7
abundance: .
v_gene: TRBV6-4
d_gene: TRBD2

CDR3aa: CASAGPNQETQYF
CDR3nt: TGTGCCAGCGCAGGGCCTAACCAAGAGACCCAGTACTTC
len: 13
j_gene: TRBJ2-5
abundance: few
v_gene: TRBV27
d_gene: .

CDR3aa: CASRSLAGGPHEQFF
CDR3nt: TGTGCCAGCAGATCTCTAGCGGGGGGGCCCCATGAGCAGTTCTTC
len: 15
j_gene: TRBJ2-1
abundance: .
v_gene: TRBV6-5
d_gene: TRBD2

CDR3aa: CASSPQGANTGELFF
CDR3nt: TGTGCCAGCTCACCACAGGGTGCGAACACCGGGGAGCTGTTTTTT
len: 15
j_gene: TRBJ2-2
abundance: .
v_gene: TRBV18
d_gene: .

CDR3aa: CASRTIQGYGYTF
CDR3nt: TGTGCCAGCAGAACAATCCAGGGATATGGCTACACCTTC
len: 13
j_gene: TRBJ1-2
abundance: .
v_gene: TRBV12-3/TRBV12-4
d_gene: .

CDR3aa: CASSVVGIDHNEQFF
CDR3nt: TGTGCCAGCAGCGTAGTCGGGATCGACCACAATGAGCAGTTCTTC
len: 15
j_gene: TRBJ2-1
abundance: .
v_gene: TRBV9
d_gene: .

CDR3aa: CASSSGGGRAENTQYF
CDR3nt: TGTGCCAGCAGTTCGGGTGGCGGGAGGGCCGAGAATACGCAGTATTTT
len: 16
j_gene: TRBJ2-3
abundance: .
v_gene: TRBV7-3
d_gene: TRBD2